This entry features one T cell receptor beta chain sequence. What it recognizes is unknown. From germline, CDR1 is MNHNY and CDR2 SVGAGI (reference sequence). The V end lost 4 bases, the J end lost 0 bases, and 7 bases lay between the germline ends. The CDR3 length is 14 residues. The record originates from a study of cytomegalovirus exposure and HLA in healthy donors. Study-wide findings and caveats: Later on, a genetic analysis was performed. It linked a missense variant in DCLRE1C with V- and J-gene trimming of TCR beta.

Primers for the PCR totalled 60 Vbeta and 13 Jbeta. Clones were sequenced by immunoSEQ multiplex PCR, and TCRdb holds only the in-frame ones, with some missing. The repertoire holds about 61,000 clones, with roughly 90% as singletons. What was sequenced was PBMCs. The V gene is TRBV6-6, the J gene TRBJ1-5; a possible D gene is TRBD1 (6 bases). This clonotype originated in a man aged 25-45 years in good health and CMV-seropositive. The CDR3 bases are TGTGCCAGCAGTTGGACAGATAGCAATCAGCCCCAGCATTTT. It codes for CASSWTDSNQPQHF.